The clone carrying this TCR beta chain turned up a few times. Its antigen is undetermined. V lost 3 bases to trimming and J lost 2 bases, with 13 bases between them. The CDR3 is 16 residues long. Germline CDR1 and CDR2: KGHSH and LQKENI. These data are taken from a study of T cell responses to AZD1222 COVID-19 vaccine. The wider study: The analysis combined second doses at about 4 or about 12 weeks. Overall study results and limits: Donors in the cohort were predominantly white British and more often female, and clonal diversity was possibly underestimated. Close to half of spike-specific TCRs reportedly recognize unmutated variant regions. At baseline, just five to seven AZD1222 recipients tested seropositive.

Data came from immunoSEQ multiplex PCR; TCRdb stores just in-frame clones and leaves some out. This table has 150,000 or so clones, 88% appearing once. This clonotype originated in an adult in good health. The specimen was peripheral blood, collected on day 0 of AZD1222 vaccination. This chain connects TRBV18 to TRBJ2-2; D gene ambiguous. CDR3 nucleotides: TGTGCCAGCTCACCGACGCCTCCTCAAAACACCGGGGAGCTGTTTTTT. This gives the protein CASSPTPPQNTGELFF.